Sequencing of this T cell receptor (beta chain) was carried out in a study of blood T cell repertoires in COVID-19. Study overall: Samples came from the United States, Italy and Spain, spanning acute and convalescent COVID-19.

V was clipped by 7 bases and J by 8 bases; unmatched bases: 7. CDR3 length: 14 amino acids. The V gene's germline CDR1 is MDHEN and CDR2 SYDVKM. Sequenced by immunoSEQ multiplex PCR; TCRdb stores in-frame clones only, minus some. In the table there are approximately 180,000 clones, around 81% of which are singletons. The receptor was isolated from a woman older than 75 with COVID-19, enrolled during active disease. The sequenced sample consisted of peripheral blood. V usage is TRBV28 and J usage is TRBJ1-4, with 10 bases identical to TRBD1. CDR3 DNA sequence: TGTGCCAGCATGGTATGGGACAGGGGCGAAAAACTGTTTTTT. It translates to CASMVWDRGEKLFF.